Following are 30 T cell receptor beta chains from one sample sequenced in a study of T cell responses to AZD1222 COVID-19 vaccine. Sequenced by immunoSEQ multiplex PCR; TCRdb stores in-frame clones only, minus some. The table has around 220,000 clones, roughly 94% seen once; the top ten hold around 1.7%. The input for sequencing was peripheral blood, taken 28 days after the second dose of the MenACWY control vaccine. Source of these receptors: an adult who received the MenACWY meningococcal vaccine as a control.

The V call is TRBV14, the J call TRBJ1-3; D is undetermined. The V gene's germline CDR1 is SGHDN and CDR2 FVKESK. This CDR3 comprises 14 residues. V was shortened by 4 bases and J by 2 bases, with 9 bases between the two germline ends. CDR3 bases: TGTGCCAGCAGCCCTTTGACAACTGGAAACACCATATATTTT. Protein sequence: CASSPLTTGNTIYF.

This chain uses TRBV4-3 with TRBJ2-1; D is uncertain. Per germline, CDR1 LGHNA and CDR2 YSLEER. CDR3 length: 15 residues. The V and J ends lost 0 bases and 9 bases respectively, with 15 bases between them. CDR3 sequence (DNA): TGCGCCAGCAGCCAAGACAGGTTTGGTTTTGTTGAGCAGTTCTTC. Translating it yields CASSQDRFGFVEQFF.

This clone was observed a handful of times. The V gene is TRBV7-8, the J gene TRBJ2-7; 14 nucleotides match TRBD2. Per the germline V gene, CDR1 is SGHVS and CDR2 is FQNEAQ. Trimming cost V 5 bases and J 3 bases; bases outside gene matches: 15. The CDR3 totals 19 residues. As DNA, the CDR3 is TGTGCCAGCAGCCCCCCCAGGACTAGCGGGAGGAGTGACCTCTACGAGCAGTACTTC. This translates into CASSPPRTSGRSDLYEQYF. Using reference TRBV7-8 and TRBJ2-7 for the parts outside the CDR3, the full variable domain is GAGVSQSPRYKVAKRGQDVALRCDPISGHVSLFWYQQALGQGPEFLTYFQNEAQLDKSGLPSDRFFAERPEGSVSTLKIQRTQQEDSAVYLCASSPPRTSGRSDLYEQYFGPGTRLTVT.

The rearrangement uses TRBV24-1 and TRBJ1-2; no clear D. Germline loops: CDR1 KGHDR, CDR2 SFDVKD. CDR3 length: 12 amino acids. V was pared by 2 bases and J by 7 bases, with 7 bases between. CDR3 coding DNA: TGTGCCACCAGTGATTGGGCAGCTGGCTACACCTTC. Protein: CATSDWAAGYTF.

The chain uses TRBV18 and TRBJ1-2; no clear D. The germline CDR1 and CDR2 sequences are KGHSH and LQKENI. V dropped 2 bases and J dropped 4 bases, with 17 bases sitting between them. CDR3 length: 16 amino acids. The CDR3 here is CASSPMMSTSIYGYTF. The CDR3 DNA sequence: TGTGCCAGCTCACCAATGATGAGCACCTCTATCTATGGCTACACCTTC.

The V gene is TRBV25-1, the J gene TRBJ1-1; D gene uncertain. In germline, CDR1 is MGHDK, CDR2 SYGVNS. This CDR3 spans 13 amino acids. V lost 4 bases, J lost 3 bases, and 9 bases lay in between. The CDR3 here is CASSVSGYTEAFF. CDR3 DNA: TGTGCCAGCAGTGTATCCGGGTACACTGAAGCTTTCTTT.

For the CDR3, the DNA is TGTGCCAGCAGTTTTCAGGACAGAGCCTACGAGCAGTACTTC. This sequence encodes CASSFQDRAYEQYF. The chain links TRBV27 to TRBJ2-7, with D possibly TRBD1 on 6 matching bases. The CDR3 is made up of 14 amino acids. The germline V gene has CDR1 MNHEY and CDR2 SMNVEV (reference sequence). V gave up 3 bases and J gave up 2 bases, with 11 bases separating them.

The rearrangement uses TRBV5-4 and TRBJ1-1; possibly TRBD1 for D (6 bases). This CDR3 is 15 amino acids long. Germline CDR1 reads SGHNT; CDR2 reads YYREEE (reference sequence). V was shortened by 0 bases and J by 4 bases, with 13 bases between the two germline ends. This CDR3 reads CASSLGAGQLTEAFF. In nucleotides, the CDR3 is TGTGCCAGCAGCTTGGGTGCGGGACAACTCACTGAAGCTTTCTTT.

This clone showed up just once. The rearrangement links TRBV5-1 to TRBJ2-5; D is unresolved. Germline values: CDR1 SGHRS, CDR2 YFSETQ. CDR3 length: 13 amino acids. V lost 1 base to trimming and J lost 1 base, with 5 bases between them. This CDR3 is CASSLSLQETQYF. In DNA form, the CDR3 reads TGCGCCAGCAGCTTGTCGCTCCAAGAGACCCAGTACTTC.

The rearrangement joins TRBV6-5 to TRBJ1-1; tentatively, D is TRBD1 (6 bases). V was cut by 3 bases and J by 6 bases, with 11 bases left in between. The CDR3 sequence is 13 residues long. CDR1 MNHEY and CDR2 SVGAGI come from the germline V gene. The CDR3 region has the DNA TGTGCCAGCAGTTATCTACAGGGCGCTGAAGCTTTCTTT. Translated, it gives CASSYLQGAEAFF.

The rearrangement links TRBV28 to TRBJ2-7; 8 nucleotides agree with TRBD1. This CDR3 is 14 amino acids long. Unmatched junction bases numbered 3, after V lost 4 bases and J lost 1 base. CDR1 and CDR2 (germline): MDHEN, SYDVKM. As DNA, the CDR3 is TGTGCCAGCAGTTCCCGGGACAGGTCCTACGAGCAGTACTTC. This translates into CASSSRDRSYEQYF.

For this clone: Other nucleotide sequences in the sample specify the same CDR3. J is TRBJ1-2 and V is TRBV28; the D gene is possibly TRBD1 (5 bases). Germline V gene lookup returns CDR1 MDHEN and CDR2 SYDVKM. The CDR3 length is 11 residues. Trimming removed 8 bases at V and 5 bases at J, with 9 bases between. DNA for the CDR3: TGTGCCAGCTCGCCAGGGTATGGCTACACCTTC. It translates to CASSPGYGYTF.

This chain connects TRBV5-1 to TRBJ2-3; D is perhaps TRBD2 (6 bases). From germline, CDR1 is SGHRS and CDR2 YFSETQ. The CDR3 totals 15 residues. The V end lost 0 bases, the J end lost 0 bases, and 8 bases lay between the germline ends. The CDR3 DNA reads TGCGCCAGCAGCTTGGGCGGGGCAAGCACAGATACGCAGTATTTT. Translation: CASSLGGASTDTQYF.

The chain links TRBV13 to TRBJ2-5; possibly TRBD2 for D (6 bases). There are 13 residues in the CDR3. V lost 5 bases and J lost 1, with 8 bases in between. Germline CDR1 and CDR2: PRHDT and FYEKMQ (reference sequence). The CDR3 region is CASSLGSQETQYF. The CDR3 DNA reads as TGTGCCAGCAGCCTCGGGAGCCAAGAGACCCAGTACTTC.

The CDR3 bases are TGTGCCAGCAGCGCGGGGGCAGGGGATTTTGGAGGTGTCACCTTC. Protein product: CASSAGAGDFGGVTF. The chain recombines TRBV9 with TRBJ1-2; the D gene is possibly TRBD1 (6 bases). Germline V gives CDR1 SGDLS, CDR2 YYNGEE. The V end was cut by 3 bases, the J end by 13 bases, with 25 bases between. The CDR3 runs to 15 residues.

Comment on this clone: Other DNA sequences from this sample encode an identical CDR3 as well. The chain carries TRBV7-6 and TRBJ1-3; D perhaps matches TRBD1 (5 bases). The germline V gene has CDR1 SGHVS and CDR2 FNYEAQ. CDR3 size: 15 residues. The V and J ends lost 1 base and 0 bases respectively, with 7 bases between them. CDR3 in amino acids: CASSLGQSSGNTIYF. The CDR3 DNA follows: TGTGCCAGCAGCTTAGGACAGTCCTCTGGAAACACCATATATTTT.

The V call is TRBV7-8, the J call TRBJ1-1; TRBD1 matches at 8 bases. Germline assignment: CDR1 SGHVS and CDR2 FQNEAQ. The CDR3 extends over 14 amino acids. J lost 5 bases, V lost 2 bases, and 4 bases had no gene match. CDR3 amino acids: CASSLTGGDTEAFF. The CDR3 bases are TGTGCCAGCAGCTTAACAGGGGGGGATACTGAAGCTTTCTTT.

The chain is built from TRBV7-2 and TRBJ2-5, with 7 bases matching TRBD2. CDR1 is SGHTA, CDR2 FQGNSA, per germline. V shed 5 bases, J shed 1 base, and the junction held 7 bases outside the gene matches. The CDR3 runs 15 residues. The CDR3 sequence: CASSRSGGFQETQYF. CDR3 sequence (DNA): TGTGCCAGCAGCAGGTCCGGGGGGTTCCAAGAGACCCAGTACTTC.

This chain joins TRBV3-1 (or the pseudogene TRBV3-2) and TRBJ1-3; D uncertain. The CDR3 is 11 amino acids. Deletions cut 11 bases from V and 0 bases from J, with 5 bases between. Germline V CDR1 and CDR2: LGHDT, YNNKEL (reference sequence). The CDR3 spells CAVGSGNTIYF. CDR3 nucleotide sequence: TGTGCCGTGGGCTCTGGAAACACCATATATTTT.

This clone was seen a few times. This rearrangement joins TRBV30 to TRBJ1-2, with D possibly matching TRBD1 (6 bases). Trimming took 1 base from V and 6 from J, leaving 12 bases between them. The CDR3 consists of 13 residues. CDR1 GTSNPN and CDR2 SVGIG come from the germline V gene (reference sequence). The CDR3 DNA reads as TGTGCCTGGAGTGCCCTGGCAGGGGATGGCTACACCTTC. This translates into CAWSALAGDGYTF.

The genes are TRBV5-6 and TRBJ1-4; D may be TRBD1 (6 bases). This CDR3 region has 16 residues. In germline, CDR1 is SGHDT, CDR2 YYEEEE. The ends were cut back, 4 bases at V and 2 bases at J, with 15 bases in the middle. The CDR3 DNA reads TGTGCCAGCAGCCGTTTTACAGGGACCACTAATGAAAAACTGTTTTTT. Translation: CASSRFTGTTNEKLFF.

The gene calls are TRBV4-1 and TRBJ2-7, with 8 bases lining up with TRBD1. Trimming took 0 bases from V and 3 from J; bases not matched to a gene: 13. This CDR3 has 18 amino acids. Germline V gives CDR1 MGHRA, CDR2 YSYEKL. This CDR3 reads CASSQDGVGQGAIYEQYF. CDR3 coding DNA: TGCGCCAGCAGCCAAGATGGCGTCGGCCAGGGGGCTATCTACGAGCAGTACTTC.

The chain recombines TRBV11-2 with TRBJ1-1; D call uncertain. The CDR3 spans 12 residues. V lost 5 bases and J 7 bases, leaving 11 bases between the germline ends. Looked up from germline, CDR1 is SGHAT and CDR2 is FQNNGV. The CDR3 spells CASSTQASEAFF. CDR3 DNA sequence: TGTGCCAGCAGCACCCAAGCGAGTGAAGCTTTCTTT.

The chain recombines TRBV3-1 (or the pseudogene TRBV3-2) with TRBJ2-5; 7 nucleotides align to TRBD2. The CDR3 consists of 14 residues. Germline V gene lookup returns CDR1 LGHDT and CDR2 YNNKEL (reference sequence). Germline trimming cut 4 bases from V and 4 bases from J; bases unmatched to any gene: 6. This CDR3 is CASSPPGRGETQYF. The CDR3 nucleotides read TGTGCCAGCAGCCCCCCAGGGAGGGGAGAGACCCAGTACTTC.

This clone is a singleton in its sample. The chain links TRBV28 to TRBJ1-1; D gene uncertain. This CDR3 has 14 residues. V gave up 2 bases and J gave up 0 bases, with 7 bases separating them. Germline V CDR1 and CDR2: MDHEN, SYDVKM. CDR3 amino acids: CASSLPSMNTEAFF. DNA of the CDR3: TGTGCCAGCAGTTTACCCTCTATGAACACTGAAGCTTTCTTT. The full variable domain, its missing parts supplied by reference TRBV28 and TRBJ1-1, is DVKVTQSSRYLVKRTGEKVFLECVQDMDHENMFWYRQDPGLGLRLIYFSYDVKMKEKGDIPEGYSVSREKKERFSLILESASTNQTSMYLCASSLPSMNTEAFFGQGTRLTVV.

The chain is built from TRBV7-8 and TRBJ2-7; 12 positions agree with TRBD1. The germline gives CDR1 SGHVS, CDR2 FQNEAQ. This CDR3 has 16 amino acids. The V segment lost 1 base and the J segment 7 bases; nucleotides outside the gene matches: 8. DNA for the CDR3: TGTGCCAGCAGCTTAGAGTACCGGGACAGGGGGCAGGAGCAGTACTTC. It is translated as CASSLEYRDRGQEQYF.

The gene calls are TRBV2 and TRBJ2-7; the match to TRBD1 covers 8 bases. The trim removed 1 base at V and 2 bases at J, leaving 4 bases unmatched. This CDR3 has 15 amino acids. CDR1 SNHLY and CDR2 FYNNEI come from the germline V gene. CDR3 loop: CASSEGTGSTYEQYF. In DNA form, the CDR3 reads TGTGCCAGCAGTGAAGGGACAGGGAGTACCTACGAGCAGTACTTC.

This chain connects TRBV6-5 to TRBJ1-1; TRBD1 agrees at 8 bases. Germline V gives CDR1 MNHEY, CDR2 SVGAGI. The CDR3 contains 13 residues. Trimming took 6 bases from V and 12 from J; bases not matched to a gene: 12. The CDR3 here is CASRGGQGIGPFF. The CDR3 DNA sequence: TGTGCCAGCAGGGGAGGACAGGGTATCGGGCCTTTCTTT.

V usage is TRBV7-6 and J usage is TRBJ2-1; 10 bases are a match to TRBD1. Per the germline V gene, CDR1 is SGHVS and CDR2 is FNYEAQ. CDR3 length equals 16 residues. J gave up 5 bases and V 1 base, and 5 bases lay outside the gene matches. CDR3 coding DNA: TGTGCCAGCAGCTTAGGTCCGGGACAGGGGAACAATGAGCAGTTCTTC. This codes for CASSLGPGQGNNEQFF.

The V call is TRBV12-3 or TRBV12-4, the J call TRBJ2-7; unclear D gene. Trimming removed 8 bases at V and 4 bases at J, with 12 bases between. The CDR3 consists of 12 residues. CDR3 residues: CASAPARYEQYF. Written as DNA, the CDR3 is TGTGCCAGCGCGCCGGCGCGGTACGAGCAGTACTTC.